What follows describes a single T cell receptor beta chain. As yet, its antigen is unknown. The TCRbeta library incorporated unique molecular identifiers. Each CDR3 protein gets one entry after TCRdb re-called the PCR reads with MiXCR. Among fewer than 1 million distinct CDR3 sequences listed, about 15% were seen once. The data derive from a study of T-cell reconstitution after alpha-beta-depleted transplantation in children. Study-level points and caveats: A year post-transplant, T-cell counts and diversity derived mostly from newly produced T cells. Expanded graft clones, several hundred of them, were reportedly the source of alpha-beta T cells about two months after transplant.

The CDR3 spans 19 residues. Germline CDR1 SQVTM, CDR2 ANQGSEA. V gave up 2 bases and J gave up 2 bases; unmatched junction bases: 20. The chain has TRBV29-1 and TRBJ2-7; 8 bases align to TRBD1. The clonotype originates from a male patient between 10 and 17 years old who had a stem cell transplant for acute lymphoblastic leukemia, so the T cells may come from the graft donor. The input for sequencing was PBMCs, mostly from graft donor cells, taken 360 days after TCRalphabeta/CD19-depleted stem cell transplant. CDR3 protein: CSVELASSIPGQDPYEQYF. The CDR3 DNA reads TGCAGCGTTGAATTGGCATCCAGTATACCGGGACAGGATCCCTACGAGCAGTACTTC.